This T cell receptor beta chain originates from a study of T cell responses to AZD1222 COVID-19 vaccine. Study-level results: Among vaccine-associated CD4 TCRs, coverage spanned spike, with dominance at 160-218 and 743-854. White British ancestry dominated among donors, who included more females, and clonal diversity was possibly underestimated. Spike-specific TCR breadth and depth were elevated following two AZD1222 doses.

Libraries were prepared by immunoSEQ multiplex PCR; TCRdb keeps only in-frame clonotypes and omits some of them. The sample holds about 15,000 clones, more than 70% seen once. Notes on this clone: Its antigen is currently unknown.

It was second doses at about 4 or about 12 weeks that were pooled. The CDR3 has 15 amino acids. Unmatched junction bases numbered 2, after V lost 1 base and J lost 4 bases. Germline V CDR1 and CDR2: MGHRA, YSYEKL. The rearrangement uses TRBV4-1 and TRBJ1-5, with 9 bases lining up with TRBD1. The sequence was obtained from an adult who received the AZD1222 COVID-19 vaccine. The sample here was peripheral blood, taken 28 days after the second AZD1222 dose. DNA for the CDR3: TGCGCCAGCAGCCAAGGGGACAGGGCGAATCAGCCCCAGCATTTT. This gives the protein CASSQGDRANQPQHF.